A selection of T cell receptor beta chains follows, all from one sample in a study of blood T cell repertoires in COVID-19. Sequencing was performed with immunoSEQ multiplex PCR; in TCRdb, only in-frame clones are kept and a portion is missing. The table records about 120,000 clones, roughly 75% of them present only once. The specimen sequenced was peripheral blood. These receptors were taken from a man aged 55 to 70 with active or convalescent COVID-19. Both conserved end residues are part of each CDR3. A D gene is named only where the DNA matches it firmly. Clone size is not always given. Where it is, it says once, few, many or a class for expanded clones.

v_gene,j_gene,d_gene,len,abundance,CDR3nt,CDR3aa
TRBV7-3,TRBJ2-1,TRBD2,16,-,TGTGCCAGCAGCTCCCAGCCAGCTAGCGGGAGAAATGAGCAGTTCTTC,CASSSQPASGRNEQFF
TRBV7-9,TRBJ1-3,TRBD1,14,-,TGTGCCAGCAGCTACCAGGGGGCTGGAAACACCATATATTTT,CASSYQGAGNTIYF
TRBV7-2,TRBJ2-1,TRBD2,13,-,TGTGCCAGCGGGCTAGCGGGATACAATGAGCAGTTCTTC,CASGLAGYNEQFF
TRBV5-1,TRBJ2-5,-,14,-,TGCGCCAGCAGCTTGTTGCCAGGCGGGGAGACCCAGTACTTC,CASSLLPGGETQYF
TRBV2,TRBJ1-6,TRBD1,14,-,TGTGCCAGCACCAGACAGGGGACTAATTCACCCCTCCACTTT,CASTRQGTNSPLHF
TRBV5-1,TRBJ2-2,-,14,-,TGCGCCAGCAGCTTGGCCTCCCCTCCCGGGGAGCTGTTTTTT,CASSLASPPGELFF
TRBV5-6,TRBJ1-4,TRBD1,14,-,TGTGCCAGCAGCTTCGGGACAGGGGGTGAAAAACTGTTTTTT,CASSFGTGGEKLFF
TRBV13,TRBJ2-3,TRBD2,14,-,TGTGCCAGCCGGACTAGCGGGAGAGAAGATACGCAGTATTTT,CASRTSGREDTQYF
TRBV19,TRBJ2-1,TRBD2,19,-,TGTGCCAGTAGTATAGTGTCTCCGACTAGCCGCTTACACTACAATGAGCAGTTCTTC,CASSIVSPTSRLHYNEQFF
TRBV6-2/TRBV6-3,TRBJ1-5,-,15,-,TGTGCCAGCAGTTCCCTTGGGGGGGCGAATCAGCCCCAGCATTTT,CASSSLGGANQPQHF
TRBV14,TRBJ1-2,-,13,-,TGTGCCAGCAGCCAAGGGAGCCGATATGGCTACACCTTC,CASSQGSRYGYTF
TRBV6-5,TRBJ2-2,TRBD1,14,once,TGTGCCAGCAGGGGGACAGGGGGAACCGGGGAGCTGTTTTTT,CASRGTGGTGELFF
TRBV18,TRBJ2-7,TRBD2,15,-,TGTGCCAGCTCACCACAGGCGGGAGGGCCGAAGGAGCAGTACTTC,CASSPQAGGPKEQYF
TRBV9,TRBJ1-6,TRBD1,16,-,TGTGCCAGCAGCGATCGATGGGGACAGAATAATTCACCCCTCCACTTT,CASSDRWGQNNSPLHF
TRBV5-4,TRBJ2-5,-,13,-,TGTGCCAGCAGCTTAAGGGGCCAAGAGACCCAGTACTTC,CASSLRGQETQYF
TRBV20-1,TRBJ1-1,TRBD1,13,many,TGCAGTGCTAGTAACAGGGGTGGAACTGAAGCTTTCTTT,CSASNRGGTEAFF
TRBV2,TRBJ1-2,-,12,few,TGTGCCAGCACCTTTCTCACGGATGGCTACACCTTC,CASTFLTDGYTF
TRBV5-1,TRBJ1-3,-,14,-,TGCGCCAGCAGCTTGTCCCTCTCTGGAAACACCATATATTTT,CASSLSLSGNTIYF
TRBV11-3,TRBJ2-1,TRBD2,16,few,TGTGCCAGCAGCTTCGGACTAGCGGGAGGATTCAATGAGCAGTTCTTC,CASSFGLAGGFNEQFF
TRBV29-1,TRBJ1-1,-,10,-,TGCAGCACACAGACAGGTGAAGCTTTCTTT,CSTQTGEAFF
TRBV2,TRBJ2-1,-,14,-,TGTGCCAGCAGACAATCACCGGGGGTCAATGAGCAGTTCTTC,CASRQSPGVNEQFF
TRBV10-3,TRBJ1-5,-,12,few,TGTGCCATCAGGGCGGTGGATCAGCCCCAGCATTTT,CAIRAVDQPQHF
TRBV5-1,TRBJ2-7,TRBD1,14,-,TGCGCCAGCAGCATGCCGGGACAGGGGTTCGAGCAGTACTTC,CASSMPGQGFEQYF
TRBV4-1,TRBJ2-7,-,14,-,TGCGCCAGCAGCGGACTATTTGGCACGGGTGAGCAGTACTTC,CASSGLFGTGEQYF
TRBV7-9,TRBJ2-7,TRBD2,15,-,TGTGCCAGCAGCTTAGACTGGGCTAGCGGGCGCGAGCAGTACTTC,CASSLDWASGREQYF
TRBV2,TRBJ1-5,-,14,-,TGTGCCAGCAGGCCCACGGGGGATCTGGGGCCCCAGCATTTT,CASRPTGDLGPQHF
TRBV27,TRBJ2-1,TRBD2,15,-,TGTGCCAGCAGTTTGGGACTAGCGGGAAACTTTGAGCAGTTCTTC,CASSLGLAGNFEQFF
TRBV30,TRBJ1-1,TRBD1,17,-,TGTGCCTGGAGCCAGTCGGCCCCGGGACAGGGCCCCACTGAAGCTTTCTTT,CAWSQSAPGQGPTEAFF